These 27 T cell receptor beta chains were all obtained from the same sample, sequenced in a study of blood T cell repertoires in COVID-19. Only in-frame clones appear in the TCRdb table, and some are missing; sequencing was by immunoSEQ multiplex PCR. The sample contains about 75,000 clones, approximately 90% of which appear only once. Material: peripheral blood. These receptors all stem from a woman in her forties or fifties with acute or convalescent COVID-19.

The chain carries TRBV7-8 and TRBJ2-7, with 7 nucleotides matching TRBD1. V lost 4 bases, J lost 2 bases, and 11 bases stayed unmatched. CDR1 and CDR2 (germline): SGHVS, FQNEAQ. The length of the CDR3 is 16 residues. CDR3 bases: TGTGCCAGCAGCTCGTACAGGGGACCCCCCCCCTACGAGCAGTACTTC. Protein: CASSSYRGPPPYEQYF.

The V gene is TRBV7-8, the J gene TRBJ2-1; no clear D. This CDR3 has 14 residues. The germline V gene has CDR1 SGHVS and CDR2 FQNEAQ. Trimming shortened V by 7 bases and J by 4 bases, and 14 bases separated the two germline ends. The CDR3 DNA sequence: TGTGCCAGCACTCCACTCGAAACGTACAATGAGCAGTTCTTC. This encodes CASTPLETYNEQFF. The whole variable domain, filled in from reference TRBV7-8 and TRBJ2-1, reads GAGVSQSPRYKVAKRGQDVALRCDPISGHVSLFWYQQALGQGPEFLTYFQNEAQLDKSGLPSDRFFAERPEGSVSTLKIQRTQQEDSAVYLCASTPLETYNEQFFGPGTRLTVL.

This clone was seen a handful of times. J is TRBJ1-5 and V is TRBV19, with D possibly being TRBD1 (5 bases). This CDR3 spans 12 amino acids. Per the germline V gene, CDR1 is LNHDA and CDR2 is SQIVND (reference sequence). The germline V and J ends were trimmed by 7 bases and 2 bases, with 6 bases remaining between them. CDR3 sequence reads: CASKTGNQPQHF. The DNA of the CDR3 is TGTGCCAGTAAGACAGGCAATCAGCCCCAGCATTTT.

This chain links TRBV6-5 with TRBJ1-1; TRBD1 matches 8 bases. The J segment lost 6 bases and the V segment lost 6 bases, leaving 6 bases of the junction unmatched. Looked up from germline, CDR1 is MNHEY and CDR2 is SVGAGI. The CDR3 contains 13 residues. In nucleotides, the CDR3 is TGTGCCAGCAGGTACCAGGGGGCGGCTGAAGCTTTCTTT. Its translation is CASRYQGAAEAFF.

V and J are TRBV2 and TRBJ2-5, with no clear D. Germline CDR1 is SNHLY and CDR2 is FYNNEI. Between the trimmed V and J ends, which lost 4 bases and 10 bases, there was a span of 13 bases. This CDR3 is 12 amino acids long. CDR3 in amino acids: CASSGSPPNQYF. The DNA of the CDR3 is TGTGCCAGCAGTGGTAGTCCCCCCAACCAGTACTTC.

V and J are TRBV24-1 and TRBJ2-2; D gene ambiguous. Trimming stripped 6 bases from V and 1 base from J, with 5 bases between. Germline V lookup: CDR1 KGHDR, CDR2 SFDVKD. This CDR3 has 13 residues. The CDR3: CATSSQNTGELFF. In nucleotides, the CDR3 is TGTGCCACCAGTTCCCAGAACACCGGGGAGCTGTTTTTT.

V usage is TRBV5-6 and J usage is TRBJ2-1; weak D call: TRBD1 (6 bases). The germline CDR1 and CDR2 sequences are SGHDT and YYEEEE. The CDR3 is 13 residues long. The V end lost 4 bases, the J end lost 6 bases, and 11 bases lay between the germline ends. Here the CDR3 DNA reads TGTGCCAGCAGCCCCGGGACACTCAATGAGCAGTTCTTC. This sequence encodes CASSPGTLNEQFF.

The rearrangement joins TRBV9 to TRBJ2-3; TRBD2 matches 8 bases. There are 15 residues in the CDR3. V trimming: 3 bases; J trimming: 3 bases; junction bases outside the gene matches: 6. The germline V gene encodes CDR1 SGDLS and CDR2 YYNGEE. DNA of the CDR3: TGTGCCAGCAGCGGGCGGGGGGTTCTGACAGATACGCAGTATTTT. Its translation: CASSGRGVLTDTQYF.

V is TRBV5-8 and J is TRBJ2-5, with D tentatively TRBD2 (7 bases). CDR3 length: 15 residues. Germline-derived CDR1 and CDR2 are SGHTS and YDEGEE. The ends were cut back, 4 bases at V and 1 base at J, with 14 bases in the middle. The CDR3 protein is CASSPYRGAQETQYF. The CDR3 nucleotides are TGTGCCAGCAGCCCCTATCGGGGGGCCCAAGAGACCCAGTACTTC.

This clone was observed once. J is TRBJ1-4 and V is TRBV7-9; no firm D call. Trimming took off 3 bases at V and 5 bases at J, with 4 bases between the two ends. The germline CDR1 and CDR2 sequences are SEHNR and FQNEAQ (reference sequence). This CDR3 contains 12 residues. In DNA form, the CDR3 reads TGTGCCAGCAGCTTCGGGAATGAAAAACTGTTTTTT. This gives the protein CASSFGNEKLFF.

V gene TRBV27 combines with J gene TRBJ2-6; D is unclear. Germline loops: CDR1 MNHEY, CDR2 SMNVEV (reference sequence). CDR3 size: 14 residues. The ends were cut back, 3 bases at V and 1 base at J, with 4 bases in the middle. This CDR3 reads CASSLRSGANVLTF. CDR3 DNA sequence: TGTGCCAGCAGTTTGAGGTCTGGGGCCAACGTCCTGACTTTC.

This clone was counted once. The chain recombines TRBV19 with TRBJ1-2; 7 bases match TRBD1. CDR1 and CDR2 from the germline V gene are LNHDA and SQIVND (reference sequence). The CDR3 sequence is 14 residues long. Trimming removed 11 bases from V and 3 bases from J; junction bases left unmatched: 12. The DNA of the CDR3 is TGTGCCTGCACTCCGACAGGGTCCTACTATGGCTACACCTTC. Translation: CACTPTGSYYGYTF.

This chain links TRBV7-9 with TRBJ1-2, with D possibly being TRBD1 (6 bases). V lost 5 bases and J 10 bases, leaving 14 bases between the germline ends. The CDR3 is 12 residues long. Germline loops: CDR1 SEHNR, CDR2 FQNEAQ (reference sequence). This CDR3 reads CASSPRTDAYTF. The CDR3 coding sequence is TGTGCCAGCAGCCCAAGGACAGACGCCTACACCTTC.

The V and J genes are TRBV30 and TRBJ1-5; 8 nucleotides match TRBD1. The CDR3 sequence is 12 residues long. V lost 4 bases, J lost 7 bases, and 3 bases stayed unmatched. Germline V CDR1 and CDR2: GTSNPN, SVGIG (reference sequence). The CDR3 spells CAWKQGVQPQHF. The CDR3 DNA is TGTGCCTGGAAACAGGGGGTCCAGCCCCAGCATTTT. The full variable domain, with the rest looked up from reference TRBV30 and TRBJ1-5, is SQTIHQWPATLVQPVGSPLSLECTVEGTSNPNLYWYRQAAGRGLQLLFYSVGIGQISSEVPQNLSASRPQDRQFILSSKKLLLSDSGFYLCAWKQGVQPQHFGDGTRLSIL.

This clone was picked up a small number of times. This sequence joins TRBV29-1 and TRBJ2-3; perhaps TRBD2 as D (6 bases). The germline CDR1 and CDR2 sequences are SQVTM and ANQGSEA. The CDR3 consists of 12 residues. Trimming cost V 6 bases and J 8 bases, with 15 bases left between them. CDR3 loop: CSVEGTARTQYF. In nucleotides, the CDR3 is TGCAGCGTCGAGGGGACTGCACGTACGCAGTATTTT.

V and J are TRBV2 and TRBJ2-5, with 7 bases lining up with TRBD2. This CDR3 comprises 16 residues. With V trimmed by 1 base and J by 5 bases, 10 bases remained unmatched. Per the germline V gene, CDR1 is SNHLY and CDR2 is FYNNEI. This CDR3 reads CASSEGTGGPRETQYF. The CDR3, as DNA: TGTGCCAGCAGTGAAGGAACGGGGGGACCTCGGGAGACCCAGTACTTC.

The genes are TRBV29-1 and TRBJ2-3; TRBD2 aligns across 12 bases. Germline values: CDR1 SQVTM, CDR2 ANQGSEA. The V gene end was trimmed by 4 bases and the J gene end by 5 bases; junction bases not matched to a gene: 10. The CDR3 spans 16 residues. In DNA form, the CDR3 reads TGCAGCGTTGTGAGTGGGCTAGCGGGGGGGCAAGATACGCAGTATTTT. Its translation: CSVVSGLAGGQDTQYF.

The chain joins TRBV18 to TRBJ2-7; the match to TRBD1 covers 9 bases. V shed 6 bases and J 4 bases; nucleotides not matched to a gene: 7. Germline CDR1 and CDR2: KGHSH and LQKENI. The CDR3 sequence is 14 residues long. CDR3 sequence: CASSRGQGPYEQYF. The DNA for the CDR3 is TGTGCCAGCTCGAGGGGACAGGGCCCTTACGAGCAGTACTTC.

This clone was seen once. V is TRBV5-1 and J is TRBJ1-1; 10 bases agree with TRBD1. After removal of 0 bases from V and 4 bases from J, the junction contained 3 bases not matched to a gene. The CDR3 length is 15 residues. Germline CDR1 and CDR2: SGHRS and YFSETQ. CDR3 region: CASSLETGGITEAFF. The CDR3 coding sequence is TGCGCCAGCAGCTTGGAGACAGGGGGCATCACTGAAGCTTTCTTT.

This clone occurred once. The chain joins TRBV7-9 to TRBJ1-1; no reliable D call. This CDR3 has 15 residues. Germline CDR1 SEHNR, CDR2 FQNEAQ (reference sequence). Trimming shortened V by 2 bases and J by 5 bases, and 15 bases separated the two germline ends. CDR3 DNA sequence: TGTGCCAGCAGCTTAACAGCGGGGTTACTAACTGAAGCTTTCTTT. This translates into CASSLTAGLLTEAFF.

Only a few counts were recorded for this clone. V is TRBV7-9 and J is TRBJ2-5; the D gene is possibly TRBD2 (5 bases). There are 16 residues in the CDR3. Germline-derived CDR1 and CDR2 are SEHNR and FQNEAQ (reference sequence). Trimming pared 5 bases from V and 5 bases from J, leaving 21 bases between. As DNA, the CDR3 is TGTGCCAGCAGCCCCATCCGGGGATTCAAGATGGAGACCCAGTACTTC. Translation: CASSPIRGFKMETQYF.

This clone was observed once. V gene TRBV28 combines with J gene TRBJ2-2; maybe TRBD2 (6 bases). Per the germline V gene, CDR1 is MDHEN and CDR2 is SYDVKM. This CDR3 region has 15 residues. Trimming removed 7 bases at V and 3 bases at J, with 15 bases between. The CDR3 coding sequence is TGTGCCAGCAAACCCGGAGGGCGTGACACCGGGGAGCTGTTTTTT. It yields the protein CASKPGGRDTGELFF.

CDR3 amino acids: CASSGQGLGNSPLHF. The CDR3 bases are TGTGCCAGCAGCGGACAGGGGCTGGGTAATTCACCCCTCCACTTT. This chain joins TRBV28 and TRBJ1-6; TRBD1 matches 9 bases. Trimming cost V 6 bases and J 6 bases; bases outside gene matches: 6. Per the germline V gene, CDR1 is MDHEN and CDR2 is SYDVKM. CDR3 length: 15 residues.

V gene TRBV30 combines with J gene TRBJ2-7, with D possibly TRBD1 on 6 matching bases. CDR1 is GTSNPN, CDR2 SVGIG, per germline (reference sequence). The CDR3 extends over 14 amino acids. The V and J ends lost 4 bases and 1 base respectively, with 14 bases between them. The CDR3 loop is CAWTRTANSYEQYF. In nucleotides, the CDR3 is TGTGCCTGGACCAGGACAGCTAATTCCTACGAGCAGTACTTC.

The chain recombines TRBV28 with TRBJ2-1; 10 bases match TRBD2. CDR3 length equals 14 residues. V was pared by 8 bases and J by 3 bases, with 4 bases of the junction left unmatched. Germline lookup yields CDR1 MDHEN and CDR2 SYDVKM. CDR3 residues: CASQRTSGYNEQFF. The CDR3, as DNA: TGTGCCAGCCAAAGGACTAGCGGCTACAATGAGCAGTTCTTC.

The CDR3 region has the DNA TGTGCCAGCAGCGTAGTTGAACAGGGGAATGGCTACACCTTC. Its protein is CASSVVEQGNGYTF. The chain recombines TRBV9 with TRBJ1-2; 7 bases match TRBD1. In germline, CDR1 is SGDLS, CDR2 YYNGEE. Germline trimming cut 0 bases from V and 6 bases from J; bases unmatched to any gene: 5. This CDR3 has 14 residues.

The rearrangement joins TRBV2 to TRBJ2-3, with 7 bases identical to TRBD2. The CDR3 loop spans 12 amino acids. The trim removed 11 bases at V and 4 bases at J, leaving 6 bases unmatched. CDR1 and CDR2 (germline): SNHLY, FYNNEI. The CDR3 spells CAGGGAPDTQYF. In nucleotides, the CDR3 is TGTGCCGGGGGGGGAGCGCCAGATACGCAGTATTTT. Full variable domain (remainder filled in from reference TRBV2 and TRBJ2-3): EPEVTQTPSHQVTQMGQEVILRCVPISNHLYFYWYRQILGQKVEFLVSFYNNEISEKSEIFDDQFSVERPDGSNFTLKIRSTKLEDSAMYFCAGGGAPDTQYFGPGTRLTVL.